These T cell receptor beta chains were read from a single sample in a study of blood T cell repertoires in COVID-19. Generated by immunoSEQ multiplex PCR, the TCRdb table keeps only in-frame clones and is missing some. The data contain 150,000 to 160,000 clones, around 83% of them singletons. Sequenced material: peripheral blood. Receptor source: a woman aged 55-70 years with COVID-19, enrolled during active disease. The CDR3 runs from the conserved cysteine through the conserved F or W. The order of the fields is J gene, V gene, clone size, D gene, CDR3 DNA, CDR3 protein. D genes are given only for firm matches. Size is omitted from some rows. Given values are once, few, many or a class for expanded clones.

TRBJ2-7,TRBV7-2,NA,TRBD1,TGTGCCAGCAGCTTAGCGGGACAGGTTTCCTACGAGCAGTACTTC,CASSLAGQVSYEQYF
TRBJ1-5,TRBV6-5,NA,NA,TGTGCCAGCAGAAAACAGCCTAGCAATCAGCCCCAGCATTTT,CASRKQPSNQPQHF
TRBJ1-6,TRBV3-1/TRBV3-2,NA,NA,TGTGCCAGCAGCCAAGATGGGGAGGGGGGTTCACCCCTCCACTTT,CASSQDGEGGSPLHF
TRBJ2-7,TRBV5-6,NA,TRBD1,TGTGCCAGCAGGCAGCCGGGACAGGGGTACGAGCAGTACTTC,CASRQPGQGYEQYF
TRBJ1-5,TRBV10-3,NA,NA,TGTGCCATCAGTGAATTTGGAGGGAGCAATCAGCCCCAGCATTTT,CAISEFGGSNQPQHF
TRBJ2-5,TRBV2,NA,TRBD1,TGTGCCAGCAGTCTTGACAGGGGGCACGAGACCCAGTACTTC,CASSLDRGHETQYF
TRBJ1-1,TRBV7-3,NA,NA,TGTGCCAGCAGCTTACGGGGGAGGAACACTGAAGCTTTCTTT,CASSLRGRNTEAFF
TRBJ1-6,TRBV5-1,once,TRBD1,TGCGCCAGCAGCTTTGCCCCGGACAGGGGTTACTCACCCCTCCACTTT,CASSFAPDRGYSPLHF
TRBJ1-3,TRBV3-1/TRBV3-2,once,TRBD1,TGTGCCAGCAGACAGGGACAGGGGGCATTAAACACCATATATTTT,CASRQGQGALNTIYF
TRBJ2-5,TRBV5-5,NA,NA,TGTGCCAGCAGAAACGAGTACCAAGAGACCCAGTACTTC,CASRNEYQETQYF
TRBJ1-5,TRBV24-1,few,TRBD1,TGTGCCACCAGTGATTCCTCCAGGGGGATAGGGGGCCAGCCCCAGCATTTT,CATSDSSRGIGGQPQHF
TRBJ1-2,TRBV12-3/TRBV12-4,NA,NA,TGTGCCAGCAGTAGCGAAGCTAACTATGGCTACACCTTC,CASSSEANYGYTF
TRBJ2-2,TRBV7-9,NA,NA,TGTGCCAGCACCACCCCTGGGACAACCAACACCGGGGAGCTGTTTTTT,CASTTPGTTNTGELFF
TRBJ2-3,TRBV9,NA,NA,TGTGCCAGCAGCGTAGCGTCTGGAAGACTTAGCACAGATACGCAGTATTTT,CASSVASGRLSTDTQYF
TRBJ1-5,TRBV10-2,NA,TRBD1,TGCGCCAGCAGTGAGAAGAAGGCAGGGGGAAGCCAGCCCCAGCATTTT,CASSEKKAGGSQPQHF
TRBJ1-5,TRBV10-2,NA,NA,TGCGCCACGGGCGAAGGGGTTGCTCAGCCCCAGCATTTT,CATGEGVAQPQHF
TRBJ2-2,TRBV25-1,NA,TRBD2,TGTGCCAGCGGCCAAAGTAGCGGGGGAAGCACCGGGGAGCTGTTTTTT,CASGQSSGGSTGELFF
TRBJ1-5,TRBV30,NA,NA,TGTGCCTGGATCACAGACGGGGGGTTTTGGATCGTTCAGCCCCAGCATTTT,CAWITDGGFWIVQPQHF
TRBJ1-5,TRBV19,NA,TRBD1,TGTGCCAGTAGTCCAGGGACAGGGGGCGGTCAGCCCCAGCATTTT,CASSPGTGGGQPQHF
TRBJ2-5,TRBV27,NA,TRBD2,TGTGCCAGCAGCCTTCTAACTAGCGGGGGAGAGACCCAGTACTTC,CASSLLTSGGETQYF